A single sample gave rise to the 5 T cell receptor beta chains below, sequenced in a study of blood T cell repertoires in COVID-19. This table comes from immunoSEQ multiplex PCR, and its TCRdb copy is limited to in-frame clones, with some not included. In the table there are roughly 200,000 clones, 86% of which are singletons. Sequences were obtained from PBMCs or T cells enriched from blood (not recorded which). The receptors shown here come from a woman aged 50 to 60 in a cohort exposed to, infected with or recovered from COVID-19 (not recorded which).

This sequence joins TRBV28 and TRBJ1-5, with 8 positions matching TRBD1. The CDR3 length is 15 residues. J was trimmed by 3 bases and V by 6 bases; bases with no gene match: 7. The germline gives CDR1 MDHEN, CDR2 SYDVKM. The chain's CDR3 is CASSSRGPNNQPQHF. As DNA, the CDR3 is TGTGCCAGCAGCTCCAGGGGGCCCAACAATCAGCCCCAGCATTTT.

This chain links TRBV27 with TRBJ1-1; no reliable D call. Between the trimmed V and J ends, which lost 5 bases and 1 base, there was a span of 17 bases. The CDR3 runs to 16 residues. CDR1 is MNHEY, CDR2 SMNVEV, per germline (reference sequence). This CDR3 is CASSTGRRLRNTEAFF. The CDR3 region has the DNA TGTGCCAGCAGTACCGGCCGGCGGCTTAGGAACACTGAAGCTTTCTTT.

In DNA, the CDR3 is TGTGCCAGCAGTGGGCTAGCTGAATTGGAGCAGTACTTC. This codes for CASSGLAELEQYF. The V gene is TRBV7-9, the J gene TRBJ2-7, with D tentatively TRBD2 (5 bases). The V end was cut by 6 bases, the J end by 7 bases, with 16 bases between. Germline V gives CDR1 SEHNR, CDR2 FQNEAQ (reference sequence). The CDR3 sequence is 13 residues long.

CDR3 amino acids: CASSASGTGGGYGYTF. The CDR3, as DNA: TGTGCCAGCAGCGCCTCCGGGACAGGGGGAGGGTATGGCTACACCTTC. The chain combines TRBV7-3 with TRBJ1-2, with 11 positions matching TRBD1. CDR3 length: 16 residues. Germline-derived CDR1 and CDR2 are SGHTA and FQGTGA. V was pared by 5 bases and J by 5 bases, with 10 bases of the junction left unmatched.

The rearrangement links TRBV5-1 to TRBJ1-3; 8 positions agree with TRBD1. The CDR3 sequence is 14 residues long. Germline lookup yields CDR1 SGHRS and CDR2 YFSETQ. Trimming removed 3 bases from V and 2 bases from J; junction bases left unmatched: 1. The CDR3 sequence: CASSSQGAGNTIYF. CDR3 DNA sequence: TGCGCCAGCAGCTCACAGGGGGCTGGAAACACCATATATTTT.